These 30 T cell receptor beta chains were sequenced from one sample in a study of cytomegalovirus exposure and HLA in healthy donors. The primer mix had 60 Vbeta and 13 Jbeta primers. Sequencing was performed with immunoSEQ multiplex PCR; in TCRdb, only in-frame clones are kept and a portion is missing. The sample holds nearly 95,000 clones, about 63% seen once. Sequencing input: PBMCs. The receptors come from a woman in her 30s in good health and CMV-seronegative.

The chain joins TRBV6-1 to TRBJ1-1; D is ambiguous. Germline values: CDR1 MNHNS, CDR2 SASEGT. The V end was cut by 3 bases, the J end by 5 bases, with 13 bases between. The CDR3 runs 14 residues. In DNA form, the CDR3 reads TGTGCCAGCAGTGATGGCGGTAAGGATACTGAAGCTTTCTTT. It is translated as CASSDGGKDTEAFF.

This clone was counted a few times. This chain connects TRBV6-6 to TRBJ1-1, with 8 nucleotides matching TRBD1. V gave up 0 bases and J gave up 5 bases; unmatched junction bases: 5. Per germline, CDR1 MNHNY and CDR2 SVGAGI (reference sequence). The CDR3 length is 15 residues. The CDR3 loop reads CASSYSGQGGTEAFF. CDR3 bases: TGTGCCAGCAGTTACTCAGGACAGGGAGGAACTGAAGCTTTCTTT.

The chain joins TRBV6-6 to TRBJ1-5; the D gene is possibly TRBD1 (6 bases). The V gene lost 0 bases and the J gene lost 4 bases, with 10 bases spanning the gap. Per germline, CDR1 MNHNY and CDR2 SVGAGI (reference sequence). The CDR3 is made up of 15 amino acids. The CDR3, as DNA: TGTGCCAGCAGTTACTCGGACAGTTTAAATCAGCCCCAGCATTTT. Its translation: CASSYSDSLNQPQHF.

V gene TRBV5-6 combines with J gene TRBJ1-1; 7 bases align to TRBD1. CDR1 and CDR2 from the germline V gene are SGHDT and YYEEEE. V trimming: 4 bases; J trimming: 4 bases; junction bases outside the gene matches: 7. This CDR3 is built from 14 residues. The CDR3, as DNA: TGTGCCAGCAGCCCCCCGGCAGGGGGCACTGAAGCTTTCTTT. Its protein is CASSPPAGGTEAFF.

This chain links TRBV4-3 with TRBJ2-5; TRBD2 matches at 10 bases. The V gene's germline CDR1 is LGHNA and CDR2 YSLEER. The CDR3 spans 16 residues. J lost 7 bases, V lost 0 bases, and 8 bases had no gene match. DNA for the CDR3: TGCGCCAGCAGCCAAGAAGGTCTAGCGGGGGTTGGGACCCAGTACTTC. It translates to CASSQEGLAGVGTQYF.

The chain employs TRBV27 and TRBJ1-1; 9 bases are shared with TRBD1. The junction had 8 bases not matched to a gene; V was cut back by 5 bases and J by 4 bases. The CDR3 runs to 15 residues. CDR1 is MNHEY, CDR2 SMNVEV, per germline (reference sequence). CDR3 residues: CASSPAGTGTTEAFF. As DNA, the CDR3 is TGTGCCAGCAGTCCGGCCGGGACAGGGACCACTGAAGCTTTCTTT.

The chain joins TRBV7-9 to TRBJ2-7, with TRBD2 matching 8 bases. This CDR3 is built from 11 residues. CDR1 and CDR2 from the germline V gene are SEHNR and FQNEAQ (reference sequence). The chain's CDR3 is CSGGGTGEQYF. The CDR3 nucleotides are TGTTCGGGGGGGGGAACGGGAGAGCAGTACTTC.

The chain has TRBV7-2 and TRBJ1-5; tentatively, D is TRBD1 (5 bases). The V gene's germline CDR1 is SGHTA and CDR2 FQGNSA. The length of the CDR3 is 17 residues. The germline V and J ends were trimmed by 5 bases and 0 bases, with 17 bases remaining between them. In DNA, the CDR3 is TGTGCCAGCAGCCCCAACCAGGGAGGGAATAGCAATCAGCCCCAGCATTTT. It codes for CASSPNQGGNSNQPQHF.

The chain is built from TRBV2 and TRBJ1-2; 8 bases fit TRBD1. The CDR3 spans 15 residues. V lost 6 bases and J lost 2; bases outside the gene matches: 8. Germline lookup yields CDR1 SNHLY and CDR2 FYNNEI. This CDR3 is CASRLQGAQNYGYTF. CDR3 nucleotides: TGTGCCAGCAGGTTGCAGGGGGCGCAGAACTATGGCTACACCTTC.

The table lists this clone with a few counts. The genes are TRBV2 and TRBJ2-7; D might be TRBD1 (6 bases). V was clipped by 0 bases and J by 3 bases, with 15 bases between them. The CDR3 spans 16 residues. CDR1 is SNHLY, CDR2 FYNNEI, per germline. The DNA of the CDR3 is TGTGCCAGCAGTGAAGCGCTTTGGACAGAGGACTACGAGCAGTACTTC. It specifies CASSEALWTEDYEQYF.

This clone was counted a few times. This rearrangement joins TRBV5-1 to TRBJ2-6; 8 nucleotides agree with TRBD1. With V trimmed by 2 bases and J by 0 bases, 4 bases remained unmatched. This CDR3 is 17 amino acids long. The germline CDR1 and CDR2 sequences are SGHRS and YFSETQ. The CDR3 sequence: CASSLRTGLSGANVLTF. CDR3 nucleotide sequence: TGCGCCAGCAGCTTAAGGACAGGGCTCTCTGGGGCCAACGTCCTGACTTTC.

The chain is built from TRBV28 and TRBJ2-4; perhaps TRBD1 as D (6 bases). The CDR3 runs 15 residues. CDR1 MDHEN and CDR2 SYDVKM come from the germline V gene. The V end lost 4 bases, the J end lost 5 bases, and 15 bases lay between the germline ends. CDR3 nucleotides: TGTGCCAGCAGTTCTCCGGTATGGACAGAAAACATTCAGTACTTC. This encodes CASSSPVWTENIQYF.

This chain uses TRBV7-9 with TRBJ1-5; TRBD1 matches at 11 bases. In germline, CDR1 is SEHNR, CDR2 FQNEAQ (reference sequence). This CDR3 spans 17 amino acids. Trimming cost V 3 bases and J 6 bases; bases outside gene matches: 10. The CDR3 bases are TGTGCCAGCAGCTTGGGATTGGGGACAGGGGGATCTCAGCCCCAGCATTTT. This codes for CASSLGLGTGGSQPQHF. The variable domain in full, completed from reference TRBV7-9 and TRBJ1-5, reads DTGVSQNPRHKITKRGQNVTFRCDPISEHNRLYWYRQTLGQGPEFLTYFQNEAQLEKSRLLSDRFSAERPKGSFSTLEIQRTEQGDSAMYLCASSLGLGTGGSQPQHFGDGTRLSIL.

This clone was seen a few times. J is TRBJ2-3 and V is TRBV6-5; 11 positions agree with TRBD2. Losses at the gene ends were 0 bases for V and 4 bases for J; bases not matched to a gene: 3. Germline CDR1 is MNHEY and CDR2 is SVGAGI. The CDR3 length is 16 residues. The CDR3 here is CASSYSTSGTSDTQYF. CDR3 DNA: TGTGCCAGCAGTTACTCGACTAGCGGGACCTCAGATACGCAGTATTTT.

The chain links TRBV10-3 to TRBJ2-1, with a possible D match to TRBD1 (5 bases). The germline V and J ends were trimmed by 8 bases and 9 bases, with 23 bases remaining between them. The V gene's germline CDR1 is ENHRY and CDR2 SYGVKD. The CDR3 has 15 residues. CDR3 loop: CAIAPPGSLFGEQFF. DNA for the CDR3: TGTGCCATCGCACCCCCAGGGTCGTTATTCGGTGAGCAGTTCTTC.

This clone was recorded only once. The V and J genes are TRBV4-3 and TRBJ1-1; D call uncertain. V was cut by 0 bases and J by 1 base, with 9 bases left in between. Germline V lookup: CDR1 LGHNA, CDR2 YSLEER. The CDR3 contains 15 residues. The CDR3 region has the DNA TGCGCCAGCAGCCAAGAAAACCCGGGGAACACTGAAGCTTTCTTT. As protein: CASSQENPGNTEAFF.

The V call is TRBV5-5, the J call TRBJ1-4, with D maybe TRBD1 (6 bases). The CDR3 length is 14 residues. The germline V gene has CDR1 SGHKS and CDR2 YYEKEE (reference sequence). Trimming took 5 bases from V and 5 from J, leaving 13 bases between them. The CDR3 reads CASSYRVFNEKLFF. The CDR3 nucleotides read TGTGCCAGCAGTTACAGGGTTTTCAATGAAAAACTGTTTTTT.

The chain links TRBV7-2 to TRBJ2-7, with a weak D call TRBD1 (6 bases). Trimming cost V 6 bases and J 0 bases, with 15 bases left between them. There are 15 residues in the CDR3. Per the germline V gene, CDR1 is SGHTA and CDR2 is FQGNSA. The CDR3 sequence: CASSSGQSRSYEQYF. In nucleotides, the CDR3 is TGTGCCAGCAGTTCCGGACAGTCCCGCTCCTACGAGCAGTACTTC.

The chain joins TRBV27 to TRBJ1-2; D call uncertain. The CDR3 is 17 amino acids. Germline CDR1 and CDR2: MNHEY and SMNVEV (reference sequence). Trimming removed 3 bases from V and 0 bases from J, with 17 bases in between. The CDR3 loop is CASSFYGSLAANYGYTF. In nucleotides, the CDR3 is TGTGCCAGCAGTTTTTACGGCAGTCTAGCAGCTAACTATGGCTACACCTTC.

This sequence joins TRBV5-6 and TRBJ2-3; a possible D gene is TRBD2 (6 bases). CDR1 SGHDT and CDR2 YYEEEE come from the germline V gene. The V end lost 0 bases, the J end lost 1 base, and 12 bases lay between the germline ends. CDR3 length: 16 residues. CDR3: CASSLGRGPGTDTQYF. The CDR3 nucleotides are TGTGCCAGCAGCTTGGGGAGGGGACCAGGCACAGATACGCAGTATTTT.

V and J are TRBV14 and TRBJ2-2; D remains unclear. Looked up from germline, CDR1 is SGHDN and CDR2 is FVKESK. Trimming stripped 4 bases from V and 6 bases from J, with 9 bases between. The CDR3 is 13 amino acids. This chain's CDR3 is CASSLAVSGELFF. Here the CDR3 DNA reads TGTGCCAGCAGCCTAGCAGTGTCCGGGGAGCTGTTTTTT.

A few counts support this clone. The chain employs TRBV9 and TRBJ2-3; 10 positions match TRBD2. The germline gives CDR1 SGDLS, CDR2 YYNGEE. The CDR3 runs 13 residues. J gave up 10 bases and V 3 bases, and 5 bases lay outside the gene matches. Here the CDR3 reads CASSGASGGAQYF. The DNA for the CDR3 is TGTGCCAGCAGCGGGGCTAGCGGGGGAGCGCAGTATTTT.

The chain combines TRBV11-1 with TRBJ1-1; unclear D gene. V was cut by 5 bases and J by 2 bases, with 9 bases left in between. Germline loops: CDR1 SGHAT, CDR2 FQDESV (reference sequence). This CDR3 contains 13 residues. The chain's CDR3 is CASSLGLNTEAFF. DNA of the CDR3: TGTGCCAGCAGCCTTGGGCTCAACACTGAAGCTTTCTTT.

The gene calls are TRBV29-1 and TRBJ1-2, with D hard to call. V lost 7 bases to trimming and J lost 7 bases, with 10 bases between them. Germline CDR1 is SQVTM and CDR2 is ANQGSEA. The CDR3 sequence is 10 residues long. The CDR3 sequence is CSADGIGYTF. Here the CDR3 DNA reads TGCAGCGCCGACGGGATTGGCTACACCTTC.

The chain is built from TRBV7-9 and TRBJ1-1; TRBD1 agrees at 7 bases. From germline, CDR1 is SEHNR and CDR2 FQNEAQ (reference sequence). This CDR3 is 15 amino acids long. J gave up 8 bases and V 5 bases, and 14 bases lay outside the gene matches. CDR3 DNA: TGTGCCAGCAGCACAAGGAGACAGGGTGCGGACGAAGCTTTCTTT. This codes for CASSTRRQGADEAFF.

The rearrangement links TRBV12-5 to TRBJ2-1, with 10 bases that match TRBD1. Looked up from germline, CDR1 is LGHNT and CDR2 is FRNRAP. V shed 6 bases and J 4 bases; nucleotides not matched to a gene: 18. The CDR3 sequence is 19 residues long. The chain's CDR3 is CASGFTVGTGVGFYNEQFF. In DNA form, the CDR3 reads TGTGCTAGTGGCTTCACTGTCGGGACAGGGGTTGGATTTTACAATGAGCAGTTCTTC. Full variable domain (rest looked up from reference TRBV12-5 and TRBJ2-1): DARVTQTPRHKVTEMGQEVTMRCQPILGHNTVFWYRQTMMQGLELLAYFRNRAPLDDSGMPKDRFSAEMPDATLATLKIQPSEPRDSAVYFCASGFTVGTGVGFYNEQFFGPGTRLTVL.

This chain uses TRBV19 with TRBJ2-2; D perhaps matches TRBD2 (5 bases). CDR3 size: 16 residues. The V and J ends lost 7 bases and 2 bases respectively, with 17 bases between them. Germline CDR1 reads LNHDA; CDR2 reads SQIVND (reference sequence). CDR3 protein: CASTIGGLPNTGELFF. The CDR3 nucleotides are TGTGCCAGTACCATTGGAGGACTTCCTAACACCGGGGAGCTGTTTTTT.

The chain recombines TRBV6-1 with TRBJ2-3, with 10 bases that match TRBD2. Germline assignment: CDR1 MNHNS and CDR2 SASEGT. Unmatched junction bases numbered 2, after V lost 5 bases and J lost 3 bases. This CDR3 is built from 14 residues. The CDR3 protein is CASSSGGGTDTQYF. In DNA, the CDR3 is TGTGCCAGCAGTAGCGGGGGGGGGACAGATACGCAGTATTTT.

This clone was seen a handful of times. This sequence joins TRBV6-6 and TRBJ2-5; 9 nucleotides align to TRBD2. The V gene end was trimmed by 0 bases and the J gene end by 5 bases; junction bases not matched to a gene: 4. The CDR3 runs to 15 residues. Germline CDR1 and CDR2: MNHNY and SVGAGI (reference sequence). As DNA, the CDR3 is TGTGCCAGCAGTTACTCGACTAGCGGTTGGGAGACCCAGTACTTC. As protein: CASSYSTSGWETQYF.

In its sample, this clone was seen a few times. The CDR3 DNA reads TGTGCCAGCAGTGAAGCGCGGGGCAGCCCTCAGCCCCAGCATTTT. This sequence encodes CASSEARGSPQPQHF. V is TRBV6-1 and J is TRBJ1-5, with D perhaps TRBD1 (5 bases). V lost 0 bases, J lost 6 bases, and 12 bases lay in between. CDR3 size: 15 residues. Per germline, CDR1 MNHNS and CDR2 SASEGT.